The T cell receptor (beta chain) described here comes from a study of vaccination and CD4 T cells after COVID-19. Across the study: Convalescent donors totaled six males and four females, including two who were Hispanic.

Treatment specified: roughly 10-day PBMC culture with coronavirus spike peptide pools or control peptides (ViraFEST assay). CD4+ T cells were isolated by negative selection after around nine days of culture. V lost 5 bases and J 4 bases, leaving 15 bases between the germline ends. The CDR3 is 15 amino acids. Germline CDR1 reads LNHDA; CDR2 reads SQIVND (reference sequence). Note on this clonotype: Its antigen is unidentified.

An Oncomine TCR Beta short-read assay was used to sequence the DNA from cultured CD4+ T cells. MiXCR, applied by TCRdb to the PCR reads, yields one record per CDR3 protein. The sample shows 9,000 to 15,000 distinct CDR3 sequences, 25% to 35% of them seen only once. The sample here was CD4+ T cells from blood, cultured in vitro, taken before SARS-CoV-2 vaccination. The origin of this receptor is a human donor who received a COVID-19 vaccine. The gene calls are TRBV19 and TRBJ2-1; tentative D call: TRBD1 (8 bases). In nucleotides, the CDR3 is TGTGCCAGTAGTTCAGACAGGGGAGGGTACAATGAGCAGTTCTTC. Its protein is CASSSDRGGYNEQFF.